Sequencing of this TCR beta chain was carried out in a study of shared clonotypes between healthy human individuals (dated by TCRdb to about 2020). Concerning the study at large: Two women and a few men aged 18 to 49 years were included in the cohort. For each donor, CD4 naive and CD4 memory were each run on three plates, CD8 naive on two plates, and CD8 memory on one plate. Blood TCR repertoires of roughly five healthy adults were deeply sequenced to estimate repertoire size and the extent of clonotype sharing between individuals. To increase sequencing depth and limit assay-specific biases, different laboratories used diverse techniques to prepare libraries and sequence TCR repertoires. Between about 0.9 and 9 billion PBMCs per donor were obtained by leukapheresis.

Concerning this clone: Its recognized antigen is unknown. No base quality information exists; no much larger clone differs at one position. Other DNA sequences within the sample encode an identical CDR3.

Results and caveats for the whole study, not just this receptor: Rarefaction of sorted-subset datasets indicated incomplete sequencing despite the large sequencing depth. The small number of donors limited the genetic and exposure-history diversity represented. Across several donors, approximately 4.6% of naive CD4, 3% to 4% of naive CD8, around 2.1% of memory CD4, and 0.4% to 0.45% of memory CD8 clonotypes were shared. Clonotypes shared by all four sorted-subset donors showed higher generation probabilities than non-shared clonotypes. Only blood was sampled, and tissue TCR repertoires likely differ from those in blood. Pairwise subsampling led to the expectation that sequencing depth would affect the degree of clonotype sharing among donors. Naive subsets generally had larger estimated clonotype richness than memory subsets did.

TCR CDR3 regions were amplified from genomic DNA by multiplex PCR using the deep immunoSEQ assay. Extracted genomic DNA from each cell subset was spread evenly across all wells of several immunoSEQ 96-well plates, with each plate serving as a replicate. For sorted subsets, around 0.2 ug of genomic DNA, equivalent to some 30,000 T cell genomes, went into each replicate PCR. Purified libraries were measured with a Qubit 3.0 fluorometer, size-checked on a Bioanalyzer 2100, and measured again with the KAPA Library Quantification kit. Every immunoSEQ 96-well plate was sequenced on a separate single-read 150-cycle Illumina NextSeq 550 flow cell. In the original analysis: Because the immunoSEQ output held only junctional sequences and lacked quality scores, the filtering could not match the filtering applied to full-length reads. To assign V/J genes and CDR3, sequences were annotated against IMGT germline references using PyIR, a Python wrapper for IgBLAST v1.9. Any read was removed if the V/J assignment was weak (E-value above 1e-6), the CDR3 was missing, or the read contained stop codons, out-of-frame junctions, or ambiguous translated residues. V3J clonotypes were defined by identical inferred V gene, J gene, and CDR3 amino acid sequence. Percentage overlap between repertoires was calculated by dividing the number of shared unique clonotypes by the size of the smaller repertoire. Repertoire richness was assessed with RTK rarefaction, the Chao1 estimator, and Recon v2.1 estimates of unobserved clonotypes. For all TCRbeta clonotypes obtained by the gDNA method from a few donors, generation probabilities were computed with OLGA. This is the immuneACCESS table as TCRdb keeps it, with only in-frame sequences that have V and J called. A part of the clones is gone; compared with another copy, unresolved V genes explain less than half, and the rest is unexplained. V and J calls and clone size come straight from that table; D and trimming were deduced from the DNA. The sample profile shows under 650,000 clones; about 96% of them were found once. Less than 0.06% of the sample comes from the top ten.

Healthy HIV-negative adults with no recently reported acute infections or vaccinations were included as donors. Every donor was a Caucasian adult living in Nashville, Tennessee, USA. CD4+ T cells were enriched by magnetic negative selection, after which naive cells were positively selected on CD45RA and the negative fraction was taken as the memory subset. Blood was collected by leukapheresis, and PBMCs were isolated by Ficoll-Histopaque density gradient centrifugation and then cryopreserved in liquid nitrogen vapor phase. Analytical flow cytometry was used to check the purity and quantity of every magnetically sorted T cell population. Each sorted fraction had its genomic DNA isolated and then quantified by UV absorbance on a Nanodrop 2000c. The clonotype originates from a woman in her thirties in good health. Sequencing input: naive CD4+ T cells sorted from blood. This specimen's cell subset or site label, per the study, means: CD45RA+ positively selected.

The CDR3 protein is CASSPPGLAGKETQYF. The base sequence is TGTGCCAGCTCACCACCGGGACTAGCGGGTAAAGAGACCCAGTACTTC. The V and J genes are TRBV18 and TRBJ2-5; 12 nucleotides in the junction match TRBD2. The CDR3 runs 16 amino acids, cysteine and phenylalanine included. The kept DNA is CDR3 alone, 48 bases in frame from the first base. CDR1 and CDR2, looked up from the germline V gene, are KGHSH and LQKENI. The germline V and J ends show losses of 0 bases and 3 bases respectively, and no gene match explains 2 bases of the junction.